This T cell receptor beta chain was sequenced for a study of control samples from healthy donors and cancer patients. The data were produced by immunoSEQ multiplex PCR, yet TCRdb's version contains in-frame clones alone and is incomplete. The sample shows approximately 60,000 clones, approximately 90% of them seen only once. Germline CDR1 and CDR2: SGHTA and FQGNSA. Trimming took 2 bases from V and 7 from J; bases not matched to a gene: 10. The CDR3 sequence is 16 residues long. Sequenced material: PBMCs. V is TRBV7-2 and J is TRBJ1-2; 10 bases are a match to TRBD1. The sequence derives from a man aged 25 to 40 with colorectal cancer. The CDR3 DNA is TGTGCCAGCAGCTTAAGGACAGGGGGATACAAGGGTGGCTACACCTTC. It yields the protein CASSLRTGGYKGGYTF.